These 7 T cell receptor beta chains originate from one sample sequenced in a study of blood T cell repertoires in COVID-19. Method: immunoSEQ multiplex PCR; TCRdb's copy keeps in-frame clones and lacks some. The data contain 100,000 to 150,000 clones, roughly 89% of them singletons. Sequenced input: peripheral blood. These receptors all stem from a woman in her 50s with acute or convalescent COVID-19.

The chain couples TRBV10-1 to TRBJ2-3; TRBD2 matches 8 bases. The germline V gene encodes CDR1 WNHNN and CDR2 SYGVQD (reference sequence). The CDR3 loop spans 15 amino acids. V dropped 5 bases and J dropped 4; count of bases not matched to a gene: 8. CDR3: CASSTGLAGADTQYF. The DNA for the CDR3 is TGCGCCAGCAGTACCGGACTAGCCGGGGCAGATACGCAGTATTTT.

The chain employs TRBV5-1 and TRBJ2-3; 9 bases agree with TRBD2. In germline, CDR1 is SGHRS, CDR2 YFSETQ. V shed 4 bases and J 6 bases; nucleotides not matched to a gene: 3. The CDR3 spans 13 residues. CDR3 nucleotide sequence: TGCGCCAGCAGCCCCGGGACTAGCGATACGCAGTATTTT. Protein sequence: CASSPGTSDTQYF.

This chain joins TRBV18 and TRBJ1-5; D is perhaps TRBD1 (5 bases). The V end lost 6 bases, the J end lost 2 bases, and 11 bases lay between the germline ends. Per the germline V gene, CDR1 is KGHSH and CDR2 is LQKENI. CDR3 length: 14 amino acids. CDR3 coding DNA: TGTGCCAGCTCGGAGACAGTTGGCAATCAGCCCCAGCATTTT. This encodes CASSETVGNQPQHF.

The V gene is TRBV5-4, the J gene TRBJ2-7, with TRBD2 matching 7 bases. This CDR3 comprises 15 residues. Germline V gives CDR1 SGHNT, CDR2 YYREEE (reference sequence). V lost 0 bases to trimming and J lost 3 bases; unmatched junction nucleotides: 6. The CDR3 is CASSLGSSGRYEQYF. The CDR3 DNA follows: TGTGCCAGCAGCTTGGGGTCTAGCGGCCGCTACGAGCAGTACTTC.

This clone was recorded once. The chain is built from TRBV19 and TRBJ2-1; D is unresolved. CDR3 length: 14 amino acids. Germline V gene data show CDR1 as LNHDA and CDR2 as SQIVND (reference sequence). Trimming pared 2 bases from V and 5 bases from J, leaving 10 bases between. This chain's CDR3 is CASSIPGSNNEQFF. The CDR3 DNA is TGTGCCAGTAGTATACCGGGTTCAAACAATGAGCAGTTCTTC.

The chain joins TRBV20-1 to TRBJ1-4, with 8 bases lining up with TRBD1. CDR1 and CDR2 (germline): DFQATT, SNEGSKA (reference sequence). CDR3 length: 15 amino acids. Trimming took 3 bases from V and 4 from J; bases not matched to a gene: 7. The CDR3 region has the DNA TGCAGTGCTAGTTCCAGGGGGCGTTTTAATGAAAAACTGTTTTTT. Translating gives CSASSRGRFNEKLFF.

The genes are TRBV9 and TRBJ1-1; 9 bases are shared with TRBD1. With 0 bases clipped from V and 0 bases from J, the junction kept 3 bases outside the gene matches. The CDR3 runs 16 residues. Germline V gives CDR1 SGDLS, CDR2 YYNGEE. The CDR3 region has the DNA TGTGCCAGCAGCGTAGCCGACAGGGGGATGAACACTGAAGCTTTCTTT. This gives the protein CASSVADRGMNTEAFF.